This T cell receptor beta chain was observed in a study of control samples from healthy donors and cancer patients. The repertoire was sequenced with immunoSEQ multiplex PCR; TCRdb's copy has only in-frame clones and lacks some. The sample has 79,000 or so clones; 85% to 90% are singletons. J gave up 8 bases and V 1 base, and 9 bases lay outside the gene matches. The CDR3 consists of 16 residues. CDR1 MDHEN and CDR2 SYDVKM come from the germline V gene. V gene TRBV28 combines with J gene TRBJ2-1, with 9 positions matching TRBD1. Sequencing used PBMCs. This clonotype was sampled from a woman in her forties or fifties with colorectal cancer. As DNA, the CDR3 is TGTGCCAGCAGTTTATATGGGGGGACAGGGACGGATGAGCAGTTCTTC. Residues: CASSLYGGTGTDEQFF.